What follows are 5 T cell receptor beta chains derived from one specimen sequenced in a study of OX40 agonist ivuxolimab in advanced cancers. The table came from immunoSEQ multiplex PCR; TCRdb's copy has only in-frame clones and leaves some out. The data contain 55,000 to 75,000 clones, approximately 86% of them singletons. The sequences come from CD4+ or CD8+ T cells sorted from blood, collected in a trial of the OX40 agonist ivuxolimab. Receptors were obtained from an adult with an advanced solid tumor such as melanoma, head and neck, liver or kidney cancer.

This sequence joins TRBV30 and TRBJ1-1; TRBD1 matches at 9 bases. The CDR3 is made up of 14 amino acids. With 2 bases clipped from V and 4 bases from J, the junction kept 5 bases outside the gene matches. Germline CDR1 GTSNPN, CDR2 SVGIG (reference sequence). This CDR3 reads CAWSNTGGFTEAFF. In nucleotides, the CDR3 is TGTGCCTGGAGTAACACAGGGGGCTTCACTGAAGCTTTCTTT.

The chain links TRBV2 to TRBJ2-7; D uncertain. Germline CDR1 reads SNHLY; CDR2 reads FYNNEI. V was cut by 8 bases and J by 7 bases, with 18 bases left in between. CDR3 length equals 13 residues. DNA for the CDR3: TGTGCCAGCGCTACGGGTCCAACATTGGAGCAGTACTTC. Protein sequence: CASATGPTLEQYF. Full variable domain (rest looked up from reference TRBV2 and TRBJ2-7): EPEVTQTPSHQVTQMGQEVILRCVPISNHLYFYWYRQILGQKVEFLVSFYNNEISEKSEIFDDQFSVERPDGSNFTLKIRSTKLEDSAMYFCASATGPTLEQYFGPGTRLTVT.

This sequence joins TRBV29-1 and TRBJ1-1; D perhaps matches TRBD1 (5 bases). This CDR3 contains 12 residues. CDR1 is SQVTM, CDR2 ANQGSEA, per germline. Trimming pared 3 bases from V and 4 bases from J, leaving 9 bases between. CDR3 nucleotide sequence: TGCAGCGTTGAGGGGGGGGTCACTGAAGCTTTCTTT. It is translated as CSVEGGVTEAFF. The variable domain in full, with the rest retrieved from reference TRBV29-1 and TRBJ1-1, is SAVISQKPSRDICQRGTSLTIQCQVDSQVTMMFWYRQQPGQSLTLIATANQGSEATYESGFVIDKFPISRPNLTFSTLTVSNMSPEDSSIYLCSVEGGVTEAFFGQGTRLTVV.

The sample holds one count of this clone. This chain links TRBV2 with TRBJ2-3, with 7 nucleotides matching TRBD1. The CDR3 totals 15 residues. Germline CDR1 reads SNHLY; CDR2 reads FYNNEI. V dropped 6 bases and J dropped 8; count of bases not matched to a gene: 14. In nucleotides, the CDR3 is TGTGCCAGCAGCAGAGGGAATTTAGCAGGGGGTACGCAGTATTTT. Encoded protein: CASSRGNLAGGTQYF.

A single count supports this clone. The CDR3 spells CASSPGLAGAVEQFF. For the CDR3, the DNA is TGTGCCAGCAGCCCTGGGCTAGCGGGAGCGGTTGAGCAGTTCTTC. This rearrangement joins TRBV7-3 to TRBJ2-1, with 10 bases aligning to TRBD2. Germline CDR1 and CDR2: SGHTA and FQGTGA. The CDR3 totals 15 residues. Trimming at V came to 5 bases and at J to 9 bases, leaving 10 bases not matched to a gene. Together with reference TRBV7-3 and TRBJ2-1, the CDR3 gives the full variable domain: GAGVSQTPSNKVTEKGKYVELRCDPISGHTALYWYRQSLGQGPEFLIYFQGTGAADDSGLPNDRFFAVRPEGSVSTLKIQRTERGDSAVYLCASSPGLAGAVEQFFGPGTRLTVL.